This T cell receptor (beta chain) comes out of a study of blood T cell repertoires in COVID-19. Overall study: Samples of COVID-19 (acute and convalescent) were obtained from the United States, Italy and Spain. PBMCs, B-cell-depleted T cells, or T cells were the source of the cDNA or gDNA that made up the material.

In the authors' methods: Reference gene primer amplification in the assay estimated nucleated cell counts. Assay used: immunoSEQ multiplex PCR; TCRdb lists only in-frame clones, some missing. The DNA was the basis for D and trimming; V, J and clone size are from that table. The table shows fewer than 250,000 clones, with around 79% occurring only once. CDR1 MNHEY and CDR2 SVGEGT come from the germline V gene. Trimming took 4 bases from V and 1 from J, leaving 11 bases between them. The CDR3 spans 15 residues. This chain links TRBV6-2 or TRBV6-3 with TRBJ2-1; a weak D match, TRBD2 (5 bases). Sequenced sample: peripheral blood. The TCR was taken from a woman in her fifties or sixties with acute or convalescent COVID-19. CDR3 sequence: CASSSGLGSYNEQFF. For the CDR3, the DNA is TGTGCCAGCAGTTCCGGACTGGGTTCCTACAATGAGCAGTTCTTC.